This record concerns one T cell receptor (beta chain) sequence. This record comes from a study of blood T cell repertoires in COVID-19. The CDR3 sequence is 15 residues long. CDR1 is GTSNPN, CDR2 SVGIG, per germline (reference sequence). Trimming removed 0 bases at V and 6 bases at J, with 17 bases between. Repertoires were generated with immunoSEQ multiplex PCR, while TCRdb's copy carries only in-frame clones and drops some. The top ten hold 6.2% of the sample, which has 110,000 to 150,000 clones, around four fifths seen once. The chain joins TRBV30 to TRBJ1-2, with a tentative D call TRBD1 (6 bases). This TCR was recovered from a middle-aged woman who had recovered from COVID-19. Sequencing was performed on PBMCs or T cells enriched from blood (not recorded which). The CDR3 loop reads CAWSVDQQGSDGYTF. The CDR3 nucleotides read TGTGCCTGGAGTGTCGACCAACAGGGAAGCGATGGCTACACCTTC.